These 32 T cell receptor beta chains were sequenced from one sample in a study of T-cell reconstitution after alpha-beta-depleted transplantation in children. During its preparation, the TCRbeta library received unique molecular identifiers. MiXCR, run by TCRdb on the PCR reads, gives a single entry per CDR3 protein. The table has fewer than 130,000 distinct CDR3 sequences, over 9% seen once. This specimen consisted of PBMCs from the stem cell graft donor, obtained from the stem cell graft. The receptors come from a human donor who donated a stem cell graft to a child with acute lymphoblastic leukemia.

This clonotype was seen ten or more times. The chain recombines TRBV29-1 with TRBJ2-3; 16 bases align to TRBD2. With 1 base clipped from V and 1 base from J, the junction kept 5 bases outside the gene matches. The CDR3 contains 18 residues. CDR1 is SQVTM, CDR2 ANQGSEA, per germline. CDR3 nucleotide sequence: TGCAGCGTTGAAGGAGGGACTAGCGGGGGGGGTCGCACAGATACGCAGTATTTT. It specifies CSVEGGTSGGGRTDTQYF.

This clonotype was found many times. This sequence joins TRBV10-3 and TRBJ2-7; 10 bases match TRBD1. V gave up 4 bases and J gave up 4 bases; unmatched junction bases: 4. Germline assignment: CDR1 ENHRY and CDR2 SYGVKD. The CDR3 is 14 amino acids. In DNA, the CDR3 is TGTGCCATCAGTGTCGAGGGACAGGGGTACGAGCAGTACTTC. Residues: CAISVEGQGYEQYF.

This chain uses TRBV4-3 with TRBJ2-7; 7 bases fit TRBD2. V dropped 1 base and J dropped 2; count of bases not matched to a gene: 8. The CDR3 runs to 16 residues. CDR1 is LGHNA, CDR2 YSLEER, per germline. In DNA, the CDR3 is TGCGCCAGCAGCCAAGCACAAACGGGAGGCGCCTACGAGCAGTACTTC. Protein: CASSQAQTGGAYEQYF.

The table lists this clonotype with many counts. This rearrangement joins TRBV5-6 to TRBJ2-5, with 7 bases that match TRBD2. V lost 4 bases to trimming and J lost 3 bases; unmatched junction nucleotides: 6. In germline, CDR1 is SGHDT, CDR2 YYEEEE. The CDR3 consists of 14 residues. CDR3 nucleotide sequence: TGTGCCAGCAGCGGGTCTAGCGGAAAAGAGACCCAGTACTTC. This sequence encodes CASSGSSGKETQYF.

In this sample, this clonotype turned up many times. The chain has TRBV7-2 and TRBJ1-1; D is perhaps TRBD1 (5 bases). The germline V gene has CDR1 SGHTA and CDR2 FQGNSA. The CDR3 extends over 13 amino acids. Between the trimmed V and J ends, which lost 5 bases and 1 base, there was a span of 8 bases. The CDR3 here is CASSLGQNTEAFF. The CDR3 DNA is TGTGCCAGCAGCCTCGGACAGAACACTGAAGCTTTCTTT.

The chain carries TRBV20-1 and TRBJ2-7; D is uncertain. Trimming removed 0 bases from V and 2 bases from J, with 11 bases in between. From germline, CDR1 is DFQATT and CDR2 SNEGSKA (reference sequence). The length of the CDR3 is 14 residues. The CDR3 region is CSAREGPVPYEQYF. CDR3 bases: TGCAGTGCTAGAGAGGGTCCCGTCCCCTACGAGCAGTACTTC.

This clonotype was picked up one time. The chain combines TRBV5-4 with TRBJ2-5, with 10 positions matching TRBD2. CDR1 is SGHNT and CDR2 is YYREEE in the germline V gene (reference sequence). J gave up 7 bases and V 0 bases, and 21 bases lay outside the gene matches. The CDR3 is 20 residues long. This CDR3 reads CASSLGLWSGRDPSPATQYF. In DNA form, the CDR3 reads TGTGCCAGCAGCTTGGGCCTGTGGAGCGGGAGGGATCCCTCCCCAGCGACCCAGTACTTC.

CDR3 in amino acids: CASSLGGQNSNQPQHF. The CDR3 DNA sequence: TGTGCCAGCAGCTTAGGGGGACAGAATAGCAATCAGCCCCAGCATTTT. The gene calls are TRBV5-4 and TRBJ1-5, with TRBD1 matching over 7 bases. Germline V gene sequence: CDR1 SGHNT, CDR2 YYREEE (reference sequence). The CDR3 is 16 residues long. Losses at the gene ends were 2 bases for V and 0 bases for J; bases not matched to a gene: 5.

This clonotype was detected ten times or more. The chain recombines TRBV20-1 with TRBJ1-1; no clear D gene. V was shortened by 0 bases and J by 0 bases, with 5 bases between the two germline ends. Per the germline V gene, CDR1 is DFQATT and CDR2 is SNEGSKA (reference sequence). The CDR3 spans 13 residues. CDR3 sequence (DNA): TGCAGTGCTAGAGAGGGGATGAACACTGAAGCTTTCTTT. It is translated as CSAREGMNTEAFF.

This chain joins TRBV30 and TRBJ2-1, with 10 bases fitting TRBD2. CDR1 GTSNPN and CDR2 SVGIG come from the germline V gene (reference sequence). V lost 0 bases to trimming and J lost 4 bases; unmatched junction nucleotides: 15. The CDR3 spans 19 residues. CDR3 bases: TGTGCCTGGAGTGTCAGGGTGGGAACTAGCGGGATACTATACAATGAGCAGTTCTTC. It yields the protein CAWSVRVGTSGILYNEQFF.

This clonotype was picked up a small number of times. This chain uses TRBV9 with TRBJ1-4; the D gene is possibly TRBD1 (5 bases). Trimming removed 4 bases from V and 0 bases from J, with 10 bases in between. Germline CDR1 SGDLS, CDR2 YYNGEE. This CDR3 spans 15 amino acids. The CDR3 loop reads CASSPGGATNEKLFF. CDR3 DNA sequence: TGTGCCAGCAGCCCTGGGGGGGCAACTAATGAAAAACTGTTTTTT.

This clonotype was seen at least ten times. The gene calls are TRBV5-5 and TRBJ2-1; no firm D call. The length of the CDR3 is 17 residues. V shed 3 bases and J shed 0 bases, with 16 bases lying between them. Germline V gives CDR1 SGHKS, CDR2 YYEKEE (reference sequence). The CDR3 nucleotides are TGTGCCAGCAGCTGGGTGACACCGACGAGCTCCTACAATGAGCAGTTCTTC. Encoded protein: CASSWVTPTSSYNEQFF.

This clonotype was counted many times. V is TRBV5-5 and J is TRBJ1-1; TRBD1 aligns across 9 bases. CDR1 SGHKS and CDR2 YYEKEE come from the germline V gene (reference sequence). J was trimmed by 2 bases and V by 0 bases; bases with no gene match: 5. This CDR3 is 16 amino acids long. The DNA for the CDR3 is TGTGCCAGCAGCTTGGGGGACAGGGTGGTTAACACTGAAGCTTTCTTT. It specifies CASSLGDRVVNTEAFF.

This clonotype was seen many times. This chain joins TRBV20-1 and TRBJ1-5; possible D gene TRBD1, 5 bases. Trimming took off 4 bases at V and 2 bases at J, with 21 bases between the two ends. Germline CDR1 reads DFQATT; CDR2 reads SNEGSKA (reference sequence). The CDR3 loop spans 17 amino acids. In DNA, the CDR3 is TGCAGTGCTAAAGGCGGGACTGGAGGGATTGGCAATCAGCCCCAGCATTTT. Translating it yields CSAKGGTGGIGNQPQHF.

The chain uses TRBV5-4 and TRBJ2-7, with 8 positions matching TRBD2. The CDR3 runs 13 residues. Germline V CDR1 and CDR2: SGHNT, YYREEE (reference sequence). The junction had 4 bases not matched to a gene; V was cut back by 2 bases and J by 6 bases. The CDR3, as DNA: TGTGCCAGCAGCTTCGGTAGCGGGGCCGAGCAGTACTTC. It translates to CASSFGSGAEQYF. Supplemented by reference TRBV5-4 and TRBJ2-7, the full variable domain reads ETGVTQSPTHLIKTRGQQVTLRCSSQSGHNTVSWYQQALGQGPQFIFQYYREEENGRGNFPPRFSGLQFPNYSSELNVNALELDDSALYLCASSFGSGAEQYFGPGTRLTVT.

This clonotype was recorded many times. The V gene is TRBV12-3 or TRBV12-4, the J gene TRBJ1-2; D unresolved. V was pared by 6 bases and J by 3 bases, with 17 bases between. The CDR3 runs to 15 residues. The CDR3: CASSHHRAFDYGYTF. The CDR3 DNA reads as TGTGCCAGCAGCCATCACCGGGCCTTTGACTATGGCTACACCTTC.

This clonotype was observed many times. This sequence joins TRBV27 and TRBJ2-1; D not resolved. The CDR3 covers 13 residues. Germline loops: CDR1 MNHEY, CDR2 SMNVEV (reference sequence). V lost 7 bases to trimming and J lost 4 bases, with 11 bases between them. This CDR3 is CASIDLNYNEQFF. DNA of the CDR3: TGTGCCAGCATTGACCTAAATTACAATGAGCAGTTCTTC.

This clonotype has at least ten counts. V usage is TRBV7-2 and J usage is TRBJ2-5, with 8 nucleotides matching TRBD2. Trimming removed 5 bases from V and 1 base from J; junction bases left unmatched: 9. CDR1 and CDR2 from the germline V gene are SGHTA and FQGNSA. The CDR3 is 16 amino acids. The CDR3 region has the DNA TGTGCCAGCAGCCTGAGGACTAGCAGATCCCAAGAGACCCAGTACTTC. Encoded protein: CASSLRTSRSQETQYF.

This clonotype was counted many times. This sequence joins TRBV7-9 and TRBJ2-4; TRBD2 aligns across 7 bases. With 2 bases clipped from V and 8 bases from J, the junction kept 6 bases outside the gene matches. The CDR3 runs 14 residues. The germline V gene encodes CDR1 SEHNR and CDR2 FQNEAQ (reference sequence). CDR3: CASSLPRGDDIQYF. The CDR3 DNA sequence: TGTGCCAGCAGCTTACCTCGGGGGGATGACATTCAGTACTTC.

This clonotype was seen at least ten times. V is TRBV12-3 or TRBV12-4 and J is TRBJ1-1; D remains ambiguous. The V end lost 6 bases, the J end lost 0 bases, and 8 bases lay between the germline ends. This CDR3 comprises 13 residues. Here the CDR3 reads CASRDPLNTEAFF. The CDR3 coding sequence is TGTGCCAGCAGAGACCCATTGAACACTGAAGCTTTCTTT.

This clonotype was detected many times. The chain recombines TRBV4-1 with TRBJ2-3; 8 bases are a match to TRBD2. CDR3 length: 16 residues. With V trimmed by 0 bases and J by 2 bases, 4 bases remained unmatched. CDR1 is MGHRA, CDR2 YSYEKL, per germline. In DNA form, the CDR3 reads TGCGCCAGCAGCCAAGACCGGCGGGGGGACACAGATACGCAGTATTTT. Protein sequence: CASSQDRRGDTDTQYF.

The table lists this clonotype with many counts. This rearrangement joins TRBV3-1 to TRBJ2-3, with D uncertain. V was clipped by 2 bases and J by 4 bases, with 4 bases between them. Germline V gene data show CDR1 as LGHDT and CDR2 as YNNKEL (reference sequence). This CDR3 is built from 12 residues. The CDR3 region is CASSQQADTQYF. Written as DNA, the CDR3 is TGTGCCAGCAGCCAACAGGCAGATACGCAGTATTTT.

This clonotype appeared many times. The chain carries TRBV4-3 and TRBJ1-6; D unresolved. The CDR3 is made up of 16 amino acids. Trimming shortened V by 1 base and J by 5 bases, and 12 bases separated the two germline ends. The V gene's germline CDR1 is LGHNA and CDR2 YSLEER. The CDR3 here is CASSQGAIGDNSPLHF. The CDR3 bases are TGCGCCAGCAGCCAAGGGGCGATTGGGGATAATTCACCCCTCCACTTT.

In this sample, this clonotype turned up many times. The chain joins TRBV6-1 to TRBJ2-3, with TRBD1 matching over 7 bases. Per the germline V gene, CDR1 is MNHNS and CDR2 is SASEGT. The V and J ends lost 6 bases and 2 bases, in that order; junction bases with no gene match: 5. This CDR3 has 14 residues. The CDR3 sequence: CASRKDRNTDTQYF. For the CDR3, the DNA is TGTGCCAGCAGGAAGGACAGGAACACAGATACGCAGTATTTT.

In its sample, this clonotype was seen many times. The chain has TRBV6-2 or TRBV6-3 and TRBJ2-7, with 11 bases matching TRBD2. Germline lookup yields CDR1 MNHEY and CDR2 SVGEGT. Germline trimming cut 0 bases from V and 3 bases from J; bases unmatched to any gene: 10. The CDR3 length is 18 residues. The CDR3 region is CASSYSILAGGRSYEQYF. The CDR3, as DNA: TGTGCCAGCAGTTACTCGATCCTAGCGGGAGGAAGGAGCTACGAGCAGTACTTC.

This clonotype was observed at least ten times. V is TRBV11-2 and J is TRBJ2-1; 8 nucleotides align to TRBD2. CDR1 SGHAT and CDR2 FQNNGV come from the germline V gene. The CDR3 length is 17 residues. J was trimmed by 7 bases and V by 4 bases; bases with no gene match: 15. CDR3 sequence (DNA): TGTGCCAGCAGCTCCCGCCCCCCCGGGGGGGCATTGAATGAGCAGTTCTTC. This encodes CASSSRPPGGALNEQFF.

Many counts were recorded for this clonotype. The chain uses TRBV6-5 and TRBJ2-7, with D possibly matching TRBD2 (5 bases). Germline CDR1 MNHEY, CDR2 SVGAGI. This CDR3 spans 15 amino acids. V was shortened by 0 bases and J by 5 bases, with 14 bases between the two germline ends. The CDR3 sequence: CASSYSSSVGDEQYF. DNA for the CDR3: TGTGCCAGCAGTTACTCATCGAGTGTGGGAGACGAGCAGTACTTC.

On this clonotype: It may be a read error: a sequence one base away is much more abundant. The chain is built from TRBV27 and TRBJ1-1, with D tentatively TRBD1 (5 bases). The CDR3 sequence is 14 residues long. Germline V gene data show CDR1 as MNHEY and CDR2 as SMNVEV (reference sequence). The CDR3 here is CASSLQALNTESFF. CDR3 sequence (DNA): TGTGCCAGCAGTCTACAGGCGCTCAACACTGAATCTTTCTTT.

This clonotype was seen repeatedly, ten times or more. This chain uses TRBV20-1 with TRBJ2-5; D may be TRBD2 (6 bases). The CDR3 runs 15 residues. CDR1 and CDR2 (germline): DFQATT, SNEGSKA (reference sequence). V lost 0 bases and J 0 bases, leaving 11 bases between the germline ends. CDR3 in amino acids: CSARDPRGYQETQYF. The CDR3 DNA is TGCAGTGCTAGAGATCCCCGGGGGTACCAAGAGACCCAGTACTTC.

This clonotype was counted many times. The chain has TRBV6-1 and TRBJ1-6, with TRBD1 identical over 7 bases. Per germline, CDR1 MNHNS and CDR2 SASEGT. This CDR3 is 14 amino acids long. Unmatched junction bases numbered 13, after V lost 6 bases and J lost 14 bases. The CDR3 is CASRESGTVGSLHF. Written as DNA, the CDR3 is TGTGCCAGCAGGGAAAGCGGGACAGTTGGGTCCCTCCACTTT.

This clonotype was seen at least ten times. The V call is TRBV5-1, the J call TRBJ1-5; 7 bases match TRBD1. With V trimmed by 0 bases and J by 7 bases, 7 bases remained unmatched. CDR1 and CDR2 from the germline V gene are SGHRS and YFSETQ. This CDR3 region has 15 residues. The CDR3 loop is CASSLAGGNGQPQHF. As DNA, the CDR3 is TGCGCCAGCAGCTTGGCAGGGGGGAACGGACAGCCCCAGCATTTT. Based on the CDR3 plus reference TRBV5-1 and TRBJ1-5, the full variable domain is KAGVTQTPRYLIKTRGQQVTLSCSPISGHRSVSWYQQTPGQGLQFLFEYFSETQRNKGNFPGRFSGRQFSNSRSEMNVSTLELGDSALYLCASSLAGGNGQPQHFGDGTRLSIL.

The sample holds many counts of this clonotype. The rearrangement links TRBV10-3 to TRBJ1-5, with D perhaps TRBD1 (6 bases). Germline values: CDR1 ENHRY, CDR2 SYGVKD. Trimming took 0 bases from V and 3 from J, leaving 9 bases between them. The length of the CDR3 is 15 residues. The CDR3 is CAISESAGVNQPQHF. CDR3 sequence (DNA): TGTGCCATCAGTGAGTCTGCAGGGGTCAATCAGCCCCAGCATTTT.